This T cell receptor beta chain was captured in a study of CD8+ T cells in alopecia areata. V shed 5 bases, J shed 1 base, and the junction held 2 bases outside the gene matches. Per germline, CDR1 LGHNA and CDR2 YNLKQL (reference sequence). There are 14 residues in the CDR3. Pooled cutaneous lymph node cells were sorted using CD4, CD8alpha, NKG2D, NKG2ACE and other markers. Following RNA extraction, reverse transcription yielded cDNA that acted as the sequencing template. Sequenced by immunoSEQ multiplex PCR; TCRdb stores in-frame clones only, minus some. Observed in the sample are about 300,000 clones, none of them singletons. This clone has just a few counts. Germline and genes here are mouse. Read coverage stops 4 residues before the CDR3 terminus; the germline J gene supplies the remainder.

The receptor was derived from a C3H/HeJ mouse with alopecia areata. This strain's MHC haplotype is H2-k. V and J are TRBV5 and TRBJ2-3, with 8 bases aligning to TRBD1. Sequenced input: CD4+ T cells sorted from a lymph node. Incomplete CDR3 DNA: TGTGCCAGCAGCTGGGGACAGGGTGCAGAA. As protein: CASSWGQGAE. The full CDR3 protein is CASSWGQGAETLYF.